These 3 T cell receptor beta chains came from one sample sequenced in a study of T cell responses to AZD1222 COVID-19 vaccine. Generated by immunoSEQ multiplex PCR, the TCRdb table keeps only in-frame clones and is missing some. Seen here are 140,000 to 150,000 clones, approximately 92% observed once, and the top ten hold around 1.5%. Sequencing used peripheral blood, obtained on day 0 of AZD1222 vaccination. Receptor source: an adult in good health.

V and J are TRBV12-5 and TRBJ2-1; D might be TRBD1 (5 bases). With 0 bases removed from V and 1 base from J, the gap between germline ends came to 10 bases. CDR1 is LGHNT, CDR2 FRNRAP, per germline. This CDR3 region has 16 residues. The CDR3 protein is CASGLVLGRSYNEQFF. The CDR3 coding sequence is TGTGCTAGTGGTTTGGTACTGGGGCGGTCCTACAATGAGCAGTTCTTC.

The J gene is TRBJ2-5, the V gene TRBV15; a weak D match, TRBD2 (6 bases). The CDR3 totals 12 residues. Germline V gene lookup returns CDR1 LNHNV and CDR2 YYDKDF (reference sequence). The V end lost 6 bases, the J end lost 10 bases, and 15 bases lay between the germline ends. DNA of the CDR3: TGTGCCACCAGTTCCGGGAGTCCGTTCCAGTACTTC. It yields the protein CATSSGSPFQYF.

The gene calls are TRBV10-3 and TRBJ2-1, with a tentative D call TRBD2 (7 bases). The CDR3 is 12 residues long. Germline V CDR1 and CDR2: ENHRY, SYGVKD. Trimming pared 6 bases from V and 9 bases from J, leaving 12 bases between. CDR3 region: CAIRGGGSEQFF. CDR3 in DNA: TGTGCCATCAGAGGGGGGGGAAGTGAGCAGTTCTTC.